This TCR beta chain emerged from a study of T cell responses to AZD1222 COVID-19 vaccine. Study context: Both about-4-week and about-12-week second-dose recipients were combined.

Points from the study as a whole: Among spike-specific TCRs, nearly half reportedly target unmutated variant regions. It was only a handful of AZD1222 recipients who were seropositive at baseline. Clonal diversity was possibly underestimated, and white British individuals and females predominated among donors.

The data were produced by immunoSEQ multiplex PCR, yet TCRdb's version contains in-frame clones alone and is incomplete. The sample lists roughly 120,000 clones; roughly 84% were seen once. V lost 6 bases and J lost 3; bases outside the gene matches: 11. Germline lookup yields CDR1 LGHNT and CDR2 FRNRAP. The CDR3 sequence is 15 residues long. Comments on this clone: What it recognizes is unknown.

The chain has TRBV12-5 and TRBJ2-7, with 7 bases that match TRBD2. The receptor's source is an adult in good health. The sequencing here drew on peripheral blood, taken on day 0 of AZD1222 vaccination. The chain's CDR3 is CASGRSGAGLYEQYF. In nucleotides, the CDR3 is TGTGCTAGTGGAAGAAGCGGGGCCGGGCTCTACGAGCAGTACTTC.